The rows below give T cell receptor beta chains drawn from one sample of a study of shared clonotypes between healthy human individuals. Sequenced by immunoSEQ multiplex PCR; TCRdb stores in-frame clones only, minus some. Here the sample spans some 500,000 clones, about 74% being singletons. Sequences were obtained from PBMCs. Receptor source: a woman between 40 and 50 years old in good health. Some clones in this sample may be carry-over from other donors' samples. Both conserved end residues are part of each CDR3. Fields, in order: J gene, V gene, clone size, D gene, CDR3 DNA, CDR3 protein. The D gene is left open where the match is weak. Expanded clones get a size class; other rows say once, few or many, or leave the size out.

TRBJ1-1 TRBV7-9 . . TGTGCCAGCAGCCCCCCGTCTCAGGGAAGGACTGAAGCTTTCTTT CASSPPSQGRTEAFF
TRBJ2-3 TRBV11-3 . . TGTGCCAGCAGCTTAGAGCCCCCCGGGAGTGGGTCAGATACGCAGTATTTT CASSLEPPGSGSDTQYF
TRBJ2-1 TRBV18 . TRBD2 TGTGCCAGCTCAGCTTCGGGGCGGGAGATGCATGAGCAGTTCTTC CASSASGREMHEQFF
TRBJ1-2 TRBV29-1 . . TGCAGCGTTGAAGAGGGGGCGTCGCAAGGCTACACCTTC CSVEEGASQGYTF
TRBJ1-2 TRBV15 few TRBD1 TGTGCCACCAGCAGAGATAAGGGGGACAGGGGGCTCTATGGCTACACCTTC CATSRDKGDRGLYGYTF
TRBJ2-2 TRBV2 . . TGTGCCAGCACCGAACAAAGGTTCGACACCGGGGAGCTGTTTTTT CASTEQRFDTGELFF
TRBJ1-5 TRBV7-2 . TRBD1 TGTGCCAGCAGCCTGGGACAGGGATACAGCAATCAGCCCCAGCATTTT CASSLGQGYSNQPQHF
TRBJ2-7 TRBV11-3 . TRBD2 TGTGCCAGCAGCCCCGGACTAGCAAGCGAGCAGTACTTC CASSPGLASEQYF
TRBJ1-5 TRBV7-9 . . TGTGCCAGCAGCTTAGGGGTCAGGGAAAATCAGCCCCAGCATTTT CASSLGVRENQPQHF
TRBJ2-7 TRBV14 . . TGTGCCAGCAGCCGAGACGGAAAGGGATACTACGAGCAGTACTTC CASSRDGKGYYEQYF
TRBJ1-2 TRBV6-5 . . TGTGCCAGCAGCCGCACAGGGAGGGCTAACTATGGCTACACCTTC CASSRTGRANYGYTF
TRBJ2-5 TRBV29-1 few . TGCAGCGTTGAGCTCGGGACACGGGGGACCCAGTACTTC CSVELGTRGTQYF
TRBJ2-7 TRBV11-1 . . TGTGCCAGCAGCCAGGATGACAGAAACTACGAGCAGTACTTC CASSQDDRNYEQYF
TRBJ2-1 TRBV27 once TRBD1 TGTGCCAGCAGTTTTCGGACAGGGGGGTACAATGAGCAGTTCTTC CASSFRTGGYNEQFF
TRBJ2-1 TRBV19 . . TGTGCCAGTAGTATTAGACTAGTGGCCGCCAATGAGCAGTTCTTC CASSIRLVAANEQFF
TRBJ1-4 TRBV4-2 . . TGTGCCAGCAGCCCGCAGGGAGGGATTGAAAAACTGTTTTTT CASSPQGGIEKLFF
TRBJ2-2 TRBV19 . . TGTGCCAGTAGTATCCTAACAATAACCGGGGAGCTGTTTTTT CASSILTITGELFF
TRBJ1-1 TRBV9 few . TGTGCCAGCAGCGTAGGCAGGTTCAACACTGAAGCTTTCTTT CASSVGRFNTEAFF
TRBJ2-5 TRBV29-1 few TRBD1 TGCAGCGTTGAAGGGACAGGGAGTTCGCAGGAGACCCAGTACTTC CSVEGTGSSQETQYF
TRBJ1-2 TRBV28 . . TGTGCCAGCACTCAACATCCCCTGAACTATGGCTACACCTTC CASTQHPLNYGYTF
TRBJ1-2 TRBV29-1 . TRBD1 TGCAGCGTTGATTATCCGGGACAGGCGCCCTATGGCTACACCTTC CSVDYPGQAPYGYTF
TRBJ1-4 TRBV5-6 . . TGTGCCAGCAGCTTGGGAGCTGGTGAAAAACTGTTTTTT CASSLGAGEKLFF
TRBJ2-7 TRBV10-3 once TRBD1 TGTGCCATCAGAGGGGGCGAGGGGGCCTACGAGCAGTACTTC CAIRGGEGAYEQYF
TRBJ2-7 TRBV5-1 . . TGCGCCAGCAGCCTAACAAGCTCCTACGAGCAGTACTTC CASSLTSSYEQYF
TRBJ2-7 TRBV7-3 . . TGTGCCAGCAGCTTCGACAGGTCCCCAGCCTACGAGCAGTACTTC CASSFDRSPAYEQYF
TRBJ1-5 TRBV5-5 . TRBD1 TGTGCCAGCAGCTCCGAGGGACAGGAGAATCAGCCCCAGCATTTT CASSSEGQENQPQHF
TRBJ2-3 TRBV2 . TRBD2 TGTGCCAGCTTCGGGACTAGCGGATATACGCAGTATTTT CASFGTSGYTQYF
TRBJ1-2 TRBV5-1 . . TGCGCCAGCAGCTTTGGCAGGGAAGATGGCTACACCTTC CASSFGREDGYTF
TRBJ2-5 TRBV4-3 . . TGCGCCAGCAGCCAAGATCAGCGAGGGGAGACCCAGTACTTC CASSQDQRGETQYF
TRBJ1-2 TRBV28 once . TGTGCCAGCAGTTTGCAGGACTATGGCTACACCTTC CASSLQDYGYTF
TRBJ2-7 TRBV23-1 . . TGCGCCAGCAGTCAACCGGGTCAGAGCGAGCAGTACTTC CASSQPGQSEQYF
TRBJ2-7 TRBV2 few . TGTGCCAGCAGTGGGGGCTACGAGCAGTACTTC CASSGGYEQYF
TRBJ1-5 TRBV11-2 . TRBD1 TGTGCCAGCAGCTTAGGGTCAGGGGGGGACGGCAATCAGCCCCAGCATTTT CASSLGSGGDGNQPQHF
TRBJ2-7 TRBV18 few . TGTGCCAGCTCGGGGACTGGCGACGGGGAGCAGTACTTC CASSGTGDGEQYF